One sample yielded the 7 T cell receptor beta chains listed below, sequenced in a study of T cell responses to AZD1222 COVID-19 vaccine. Produced via immunoSEQ multiplex PCR; TCRdb's table is partial and in-frame only. The profile shows 80,000 to 130,000 clones, just under 90% of them singletons. This specimen consisted of peripheral blood, obtained on day 0 of AZD1222 vaccination. Every receptor here comes from an adult in good health.

This chain links TRBV11-3 with TRBJ1-1; D not certain. The CDR3 totals 13 residues. Germline lookup yields CDR1 SGHNT and CDR2 YENEEA. Between the trimmed V and J ends, which lost 5 bases and 1 base, there was a span of 8 bases. The CDR3 protein is CASSREGNTEAFF. The CDR3 nucleotides read TGTGCCAGCAGCCGCGAAGGGAACACTGAAGCTTTCTTT.

The CDR3 sequence is CASSAGGPGTDTQYF. The DNA of the CDR3 is TGCGCCAGCAGCGCGGGGGGGCCGGGAACAGATACGCAGTATTTT. The gene calls are TRBV5-1 and TRBJ2-3, with 9 bases lining up with TRBD2. The CDR3 spans 15 residues. J was trimmed by 3 bases and V by 4 bases; bases with no gene match: 6. Germline assignment: CDR1 SGHRS and CDR2 YFSETQ.

The chain is built from TRBV16 and TRBJ1-1; D uncertain. The CDR3 loop spans 14 amino acids. The V end was cut by 2 bases, the J end by 4 bases, with 11 bases between. Germline V lookup: CDR1 KGHSY, CDR2 FQNENV. The CDR3 sequence is CASSQGNEFTEAFF. The CDR3 DNA reads TGTGCCAGCAGCCAAGGGAATGAGTTCACTGAAGCTTTCTTT.

The chain's CDR3 is CASVSGEDKNIQYF. The DNA of the CDR3 is TGTGCCAGCGTATCCGGTGAAGACAAAAACATTCAGTACTTC. The chain carries TRBV21-1 and TRBJ2-4; TRBD2, the table's D call, lacks a check against the DNA. TRBV21-1 is described as a pseudogene. CDR3 length equals 14 residues.

This clone was picked up one time. The rearrangement uses TRBV15 and TRBJ1-6, with a possible D match to TRBD1 (5 bases). The CDR3 runs to 16 residues. CDR1 is LNHNV and CDR2 is YYDKDF in the germline V gene (reference sequence). V was pared by 0 bases and J by 7 bases, with 13 bases between. The CDR3 DNA follows: TGTGCCACCAGCAGAGAGGCAGGGTTTGGAAATTCACCCCTCCACTTT. It is translated as CATSREAGFGNSPLHF. The entire variable domain, with the rest obtained from reference TRBV15 and TRBJ1-6, is as follows: DAMVIQNPRYQVTQFGKPVTLSCSQTLNHNVMYWYQQKSSQAPKLLFHYYDKDFNNEADTPDNFQSRRPNTSFCFLDIRSPGLGDTAMYLCATSREAGFGNSPLHFGNGTRLTVT.

This clone was seen a few times. The genes are TRBV7-2 and TRBJ1-1; D possibly corresponds to TRBD1 (5 bases). The V end lost 5 bases, the J end lost 3 bases, and 13 bases lay between the germline ends. The CDR3 runs to 14 residues. Germline CDR1 reads SGHTA; CDR2 reads FQGNSA. The CDR3 DNA reads TGTGCCAGCAGCGCGGTCGGGGGGTACACTGAAGCTTTCTTT. Amino acids: CASSAVGGYTEAFF.

The rearrangement uses TRBV15 and TRBJ2-7; D gene ambiguous. The CDR3 consists of 13 residues. CDR1 and CDR2 (germline): LNHNV, YYDKDF (reference sequence). V lost 0 bases and J 4 bases, leaving 7 bases between the germline ends. Here the CDR3 reads CATSREGRYEQYF. DNA of the CDR3: TGTGCCACCAGCAGAGAGGGCAGATACGAGCAGTACTTC.